The sequence of this T cell receptor beta chain was determined in a study of CD8 T cells in Susac syndrome. Trimming removed 4 bases from V and 8 bases from J; junction bases left unmatched: 11. This CDR3 is 15 amino acids long. A quantity of 0.5 to 1 ug RNA underwent reverse transcription using random hexamers. TCRdb called the immunoSEQ multiplex PCR reads again in MiXCR, with one record for every CDR3 protein. Of under 150,000 distinct CDR3 sequences in the sample, approximately 94% are singletons; the top ten hold roughly 0.13%. The V and J genes are TRBV12-3 or TRBV12-4 and TRBJ2-1, with 7 bases that match TRBD2. This sequence originates from a human donor with multiple sclerosis. The sample taken for sequencing was CD4+ T cells from PBMCs. CDR3 DNA sequence: TGTGCCAGCAGTTCCCCGGTTGGGGGGAGGGATGAGCAGTTCTTC. This gives the protein CASSSPVGGRDEQFF.